This T cell receptor beta chain was observed in a study of blood T cells in healthy people across ages. Whole-study findings and limits: The donors' CMV status was not determined, possibly confounding changes in expanded clonotypes.

This clonotype appeared many times. Its specificity is unknown. The authors ran a second PCR of about 7 to 11 cycles using a sample-barcoded 5' primer and a J-beta primer mix. TCRdb re-called the 5' RACE reads through MiXCR, storing one row per CDR3 protein. The sample includes hundreds of thousands of distinct CDR3 sequences, 25% to 30% of them seen just once. Donors ranged from about 6 to 90 years old and were healthy Caucasians in Russia. The CDR3 consists of 14 residues. The germline gives CDR1 SGHTA, CDR2 FQGNSA. Trimming took off 4 bases at V and 2 bases at J, with 10 bases between the two ends. This sequence joins TRBV7-2 and TRBJ2-3; a possible D gene is TRBD2 (6 bases). Sequenced: blood. This sequence originates from a woman aged 80 or over in good health. DNA of the CDR3: TGTGCCAGCAGCTGGGACTGGGTCACAGATACGCAGTATTTT. Its protein is CASSWDWVTDTQYF.